This entry concerns a single T cell receptor beta chain. This specimen belongs to a study of cytomegalovirus exposure and HLA in healthy donors. TCRdb keeps only in-frame clones here, not all; method: immunoSEQ multiplex PCR. The sample has 30,000 to 40,000 clones, 90% to 95% seen once. CDR3 size: 15 residues. V lost 4 bases and J lost 5, with 17 bases in between. CDR1 is SEHNR, CDR2 FQNEAQ, per germline (reference sequence). The sample consisted of PBMCs. The gene calls are TRBV7-9 and TRBJ1-2, with D possibly matching TRBD1 (5 bases). The receptor's source is a man between 18 and 29 years old in good health and CMV-seronegative. CDR3 protein: CASSSGLGAGYGYTF. CDR3 DNA: TGTGCCAGCAGCTCAGGGTTAGGGGCTGGGTATGGCTACACCTTC. The full variable domain, rest sourced from reference TRBV7-9 and TRBJ1-2, is DTGVSQNPRHKITKRGQNVTFRCDPISEHNRLYWYRQTLGQGPEFLTYFQNEAQLEKSRLLSDRFSAERPKGSFSTLEIQRTEQGDSAMYLCASSSGLGAGYGYTFGSGTRLTVV.